This TCR beta chain appears in the sequencing data of a study of T cell responses to AZD1222 COVID-19 vaccine. The CDR3 totals 14 residues. CDR1 and CDR2 from the germline V gene are MNHEY and SVGAGI. Trimming pared 7 bases from V and 0 bases from J, leaving 7 bases between. Measured with immunoSEQ multiplex PCR; TCRdb has only the in-frame clones, and not every one. The sample holds tens of thousands of clones, 85% to 90% seen once. The rearrangement links TRBV6-5 to TRBJ2-6; no firm D call. The sequences come from peripheral blood, collected on day 0 of AZD1222 vaccination. The sequence was obtained from an adult in good health. The CDR3 nucleotides read TGTGCCAGCACCAGATTCTCTGGGGCCAACGTCCTGACTTTC. This translates into CASTRFSGANVLTF.